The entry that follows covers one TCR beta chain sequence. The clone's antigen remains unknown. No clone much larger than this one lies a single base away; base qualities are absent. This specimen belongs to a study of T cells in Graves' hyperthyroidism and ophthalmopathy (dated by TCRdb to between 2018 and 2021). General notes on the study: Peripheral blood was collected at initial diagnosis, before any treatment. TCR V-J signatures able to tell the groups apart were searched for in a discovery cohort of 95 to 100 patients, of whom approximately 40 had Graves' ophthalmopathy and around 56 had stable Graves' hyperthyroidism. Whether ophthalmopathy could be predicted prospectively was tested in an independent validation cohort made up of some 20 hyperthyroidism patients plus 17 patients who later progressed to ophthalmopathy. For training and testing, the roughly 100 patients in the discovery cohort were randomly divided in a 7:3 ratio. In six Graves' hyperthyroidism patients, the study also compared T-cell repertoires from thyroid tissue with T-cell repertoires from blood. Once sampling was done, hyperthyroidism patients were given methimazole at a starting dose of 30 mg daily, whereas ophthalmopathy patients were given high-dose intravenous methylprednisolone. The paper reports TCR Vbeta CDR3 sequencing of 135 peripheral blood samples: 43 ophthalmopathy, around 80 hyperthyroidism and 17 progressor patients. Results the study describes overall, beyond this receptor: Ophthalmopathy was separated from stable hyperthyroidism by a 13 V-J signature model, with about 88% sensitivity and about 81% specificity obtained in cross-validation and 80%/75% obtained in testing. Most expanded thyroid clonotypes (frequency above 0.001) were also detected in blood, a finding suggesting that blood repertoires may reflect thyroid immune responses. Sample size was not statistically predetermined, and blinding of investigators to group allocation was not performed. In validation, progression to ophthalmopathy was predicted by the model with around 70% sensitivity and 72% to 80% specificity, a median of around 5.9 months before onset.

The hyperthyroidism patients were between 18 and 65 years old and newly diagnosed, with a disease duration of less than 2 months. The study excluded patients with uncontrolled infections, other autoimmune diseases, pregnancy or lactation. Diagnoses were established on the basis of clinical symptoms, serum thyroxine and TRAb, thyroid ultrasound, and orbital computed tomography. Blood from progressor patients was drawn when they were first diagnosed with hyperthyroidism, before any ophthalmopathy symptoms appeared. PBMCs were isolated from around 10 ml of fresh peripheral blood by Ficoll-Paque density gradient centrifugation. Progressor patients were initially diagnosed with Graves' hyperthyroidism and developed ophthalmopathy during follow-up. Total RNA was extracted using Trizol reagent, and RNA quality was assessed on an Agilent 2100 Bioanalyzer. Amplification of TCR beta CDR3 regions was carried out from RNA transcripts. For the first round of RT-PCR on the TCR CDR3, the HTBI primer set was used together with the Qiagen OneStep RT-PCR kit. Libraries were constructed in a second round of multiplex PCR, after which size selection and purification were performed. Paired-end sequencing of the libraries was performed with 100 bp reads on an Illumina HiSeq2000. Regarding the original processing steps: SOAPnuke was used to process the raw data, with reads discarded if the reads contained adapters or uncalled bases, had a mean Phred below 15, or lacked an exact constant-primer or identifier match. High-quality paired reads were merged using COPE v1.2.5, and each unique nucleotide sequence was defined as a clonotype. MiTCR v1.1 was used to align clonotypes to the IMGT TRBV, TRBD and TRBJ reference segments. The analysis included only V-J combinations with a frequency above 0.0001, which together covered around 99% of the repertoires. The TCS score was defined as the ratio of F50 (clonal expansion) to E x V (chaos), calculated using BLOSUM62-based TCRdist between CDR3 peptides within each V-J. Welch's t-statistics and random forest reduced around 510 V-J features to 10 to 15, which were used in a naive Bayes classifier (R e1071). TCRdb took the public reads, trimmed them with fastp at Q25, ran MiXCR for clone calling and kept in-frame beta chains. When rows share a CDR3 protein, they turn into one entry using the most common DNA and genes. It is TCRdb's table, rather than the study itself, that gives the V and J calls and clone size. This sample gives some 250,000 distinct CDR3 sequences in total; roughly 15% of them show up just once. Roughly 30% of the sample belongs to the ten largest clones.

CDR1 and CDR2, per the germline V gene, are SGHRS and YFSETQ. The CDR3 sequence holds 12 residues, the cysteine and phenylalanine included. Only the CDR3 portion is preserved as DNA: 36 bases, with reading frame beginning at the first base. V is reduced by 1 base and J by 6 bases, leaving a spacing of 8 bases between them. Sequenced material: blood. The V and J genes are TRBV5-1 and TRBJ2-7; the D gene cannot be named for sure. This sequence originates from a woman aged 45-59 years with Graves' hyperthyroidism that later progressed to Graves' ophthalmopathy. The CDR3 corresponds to CASSLSFAEQYF. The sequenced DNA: TGCGCCAGCAGCTTGTCGTTCGCCGAGCAGTACTTC.